A selection of T cell receptor beta chains follows, all from one sample in a study of shared clonotypes between healthy human individuals. Sequenced by immunoSEQ multiplex PCR; TCRdb stores in-frame clones only, minus some. Of about 2.2 million clones listed, around 93% are singletons. Sequenced sample: naive CD8+ T cells from PBMCs. The receptor set was obtained from a man in his late teens or twenties in good health. Some clones in this sample may be carry-over from other donors' samples. Both conserved end residues are part of each CDR3. Fields, in order: clone size, J gene, D gene, V gene, CDR3 DNA, CDR3 protein. D genes are given only for firm matches. Some rows mark clone size as missing; the rest say once, few, many or name a class of expanded clone.

>once|TRBJ2-1|TRBD2|TRBV29-1
TGCAGCGTTGAAGTCATCAAGCGGGAGGGGGATGAGCAGTTCTTC
CSVEVIKREGDEQFF
>.|TRBJ2-7|.|TRBV9
TGTGCCAGCAGAGCCCTAGGGACTGGAGGCTGGCAGTACTTC
CASRALGTGGWQYF
>.|TRBJ1-1|.|TRBV28
TGTGCCAGCAGTCCCCCCTACACTGAAGCTTTCTTT
CASSPPYTEAFF
>.|TRBJ2-7|.|TRBV27
TGTGCCAGCAGTTTATCCGGGGCCTTCTACGAGCAGTACTTC
CASSLSGAFYEQYF
>.|TRBJ1-1|.|TRBV14
TGTGCCACCGTCGGCCCAGGGAAGTGGAAGACTGAAGCTTTCTTT
CATVGPGKWKTEAFF
>once|TRBJ2-7|TRBD2|TRBV15
TGTGCCACCAGCGGGCCATGGACTAGCGCATCCTACGAGCAGTACTTC
CATSGPWTSASYEQYF
>.|TRBJ2-7|.|TRBV15
TGTGCCACCAGCATCGGTTGGAATTCCTACGAGCAGTACTTC
CATSIGWNSYEQYF
>.|TRBJ2-1|.|TRBV29-1
TGCAGCGTTGTAAGGGGAAATGAGCAGTTCTTC
CSVVRGNEQFF
>few|TRBJ1-1|TRBD1|TRBV19
TGTGCCAGTAGTATCTGGACAGGGAGCACTGAAGCTTTCTTT
CASSIWTGSTEAFF
>.|TRBJ2-1|.|TRBV7-9
TGTGCCAGCAGCTCCCTAGCGTTAAGCTCCTACAATGAGCAGTTCTTC
CASSSLALSSYNEQFF
>.|TRBJ1-4|.|TRBV16
TGTGCCAGCAGCCAATATCCCGCGGACTACAATGAAAAACTGTTTTTT
CASSQYPADYNEKLFF
>.|TRBJ1-3|.|TRBV27
TGTGCCAGCAGTCTGGGGCGACCAACCTCTGGAAACACCATATATTTT
CASSLGRPTSGNTIYF
>.|TRBJ2-7|.|TRBV27
TGTGCCAGCAGTTTACTGGGGGAGATCTACGAGCAGTACTTC
CASSLLGEIYEQYF
>.|TRBJ1-1|.|TRBV10-3
TGTGCCATCCTAAACGAGGGGCTCGAAGCTTTCTTT
CAILNEGLEAFF
>.|TRBJ2-7|.|TRBV18
TGTGCCAGCTCACAGGCCAGGGGCTACGAGCAGTACTTC
CASSQARGYEQYF
>.|TRBJ1-2|.|TRBV9
TGTGCCAGCAGCGTATCGTGGGGGGTTGGCTATGGCTACACCTTC
CASSVSWGVGYGYTF
>.|TRBJ2-7|TRBD1|TRBV18
TGTGCCAGCTCATTAGACAGGGGCCCGACCTACGAGCAGTACTTC
CASSLDRGPTYEQYF